These 5 T cell receptor beta chains share one sample of origin, sequenced in a study of PD-1 blockade in mismatch repair-deficient tumors. Method: immunoSEQ multiplex PCR; TCRdb's copy keeps in-frame clones and lacks some. The profile shows 80,000 to 100,000 clones, about 84% of them singletons. Material: peripheral blood, obtained 12 weeks after starting pembrolizumab. Every receptor here comes from an adult with mismatch repair-deficient cancer.

The CDR3 here is CASSLSAPREQYF. In nucleotides, the CDR3 is TGTGCCAGCAGCTTAAGCGCCCCTAGAGAGCAGTACTTC. The V and J genes are TRBV7-2 and TRBJ2-7; D is ambiguous. V lost 2 bases and J 7 bases, leaving 12 bases between the germline ends. Germline loops: CDR1 SGHTA, CDR2 FQGNSA. The CDR3 sequence is 13 residues long.

V is TRBV4-1 and J is TRBJ2-1; 9 nucleotides match TRBD2. This CDR3 spans 17 amino acids. Losses at the gene ends were 1 base for V and 6 bases for J; bases not matched to a gene: 10. The germline V gene has CDR1 MGHRA and CDR2 YSYEKL. The DNA for the CDR3 is TGCGCCAGCAGCCAAGGGGGTAGCGGGAGTCTTCGCAATGAGCAGTTCTTC. Protein: CASSQGGSGSLRNEQFF.

The V call is TRBV19, the J call TRBJ2-1; TRBD2 is a possible D gene (5 bases). CDR1 and CDR2 from the germline V gene are LNHDA and SQIVND (reference sequence). V dropped 10 bases and J dropped 4 bases, with 26 bases sitting between them. CDR3 length: 17 residues. The CDR3 loop is CAITPPRRLGIYNEQFF. The DNA for the CDR3 is TGTGCCATCACACCCCCGCGGCGGCTCGGGATTTACAATGAGCAGTTCTTC.

The chain couples TRBV27 to TRBJ2-2; D may match TRBD1 or TRBD2 (5 bases each). Germline CDR1 is MNHEY and CDR2 is SMNVEV (reference sequence). The CDR3 runs 12 residues. Trimming took off 5 bases at V and 6 bases at J, with 7 bases between the two ends. The CDR3 spells CASSVGAGELFF. DNA of the CDR3: TGTGCCAGCAGTGTGGGGGCCGGGGAGCTGTTTTTT.

The J gene is TRBJ2-6, the V gene TRBV5-1, with D uncertain. The V and J ends lost 3 bases and 0 bases respectively, with 10 bases between them. In germline, CDR1 is SGHRS, CDR2 YFSETQ. CDR3 size: 16 residues. The CDR3 region has the DNA TGCGCCAGCAGCTGGACGACGACCTCTGGGGCCAACGTCCTGACTTTC. The encoded protein is CASSWTTTSGANVLTF.